The 31 T cell receptor beta chains reported below all come from one sample, sequenced in a study of T cell responses to AZD1222 COVID-19 vaccine. Method: immunoSEQ multiplex PCR; TCRdb's copy keeps in-frame clones and lacks some. Of about 190,000 clones in the sample, roughly nine tenths were seen once. The starting material was peripheral blood, obtained on day 0 of AZD1222 vaccination. These receptors came from an adult in good health.

This chain connects TRBV9 to TRBJ2-7; 7 nucleotides line up with TRBD1. The CDR3 has 15 residues. J gave up 4 bases and V 4 bases, and 11 bases lay outside the gene matches. Germline-derived CDR1 and CDR2 are SGDLS and YYNGEE. This CDR3 is CASSTTGDGGYEQYF. In DNA, the CDR3 is TGTGCCAGCAGCACTACAGGGGATGGAGGATACGAGCAGTACTTC. The full variable domain, with the rest looked up from reference TRBV9 and TRBJ2-7, is DSGVTQTPKHLITATGQRVTLRCSPRSGDLSVYWYQQSLDQGLQFLIQYYNGEERAKGNILERFSAQQFPDLHSELNLSSLELGDSALYFCASSTTGDGGYEQYFGPGTRLTVT.

The V call is TRBV4-2, the J call TRBJ2-5, with D uncertain. V lost 1 base to trimming and J lost 4 bases, with 7 bases between them. The CDR3 consists of 13 residues. Germline-derived CDR1 and CDR2 are LGHNA and YNFKEQ. The CDR3 nucleotides are TGTGCCAGCAGCCAAGTTGTGGGAGAGACCCAGTACTTC. This translates into CASSQVVGETQYF.

This chain joins TRBV6-6 and TRBJ1-2; 7 nucleotides line up with TRBD1. This CDR3 contains 14 residues. Trimming at V came to 2 bases and at J to 3 bases, leaving 3 bases not matched to a gene. From germline, CDR1 is MNHNY and CDR2 SVGAGI (reference sequence). The CDR3 coding sequence is TGTGCCAGCAGTTACAGGGGGCCCGACTATGGCTACACCTTC. Its protein product is CASSYRGPDYGYTF.

The V gene is TRBV19, the J gene TRBJ2-2, with 8 bases that match TRBD1. The trim removed 5 bases at V and 4 bases at J, leaving 6 bases unmatched. CDR1 and CDR2 from the germline V gene are LNHDA and SQIVND (reference sequence). CDR3 length equals 15 residues. The DNA of the CDR3 is TGTGCCAGTAGTGCCCCAGGGGGCCGCACCGGGGAGCTGTTTTTT. Translated: CASSAPGGRTGELFF.

The chain carries TRBV7-2 and TRBJ1-2; D possibly corresponds to TRBD1 (5 bases). Germline CDR1 is SGHTA and CDR2 is FQGNSA. This CDR3 spans 16 amino acids. V shed 5 bases and J shed 0 bases, with 16 bases lying between them. This CDR3 is CASSSRSQGANYGYTF. CDR3 in DNA: TGTGCCAGCAGCAGTAGAAGTCAGGGCGCTAACTATGGCTACACCTTC.

A note on this clone: The DNA is left out, because the CDR3 cannot be placed on it with certainty; the CDR3 is given as TCRdb lists it. The chain joins TRBV3-1 (or the pseudogene TRBV3-2) to TRBJ2-1; TRBD1 is the table's D call, not checked against the DNA. The CDR3 region is 13 residues in length, termini included. Germline V gene sequence: CDR1 LGHDT, CDR2 YNNKEL (reference sequence). The CDR3: CASSQWGEGASFF.

The J gene is TRBJ2-3, the V gene TRBV2; D may be TRBD2 (6 bases). V lost 2 bases and J lost 0, with 9 bases in between. CDR3 length: 15 amino acids. CDR1 and CDR2 from the germline V gene are SNHLY and FYNNEI. The CDR3 sequence is CASSEIRGSTDTQYF. The CDR3 nucleotides are TGTGCCAGCAGTGAAATCCGGGGGAGCACAGATACGCAGTATTTT.

The gene calls are TRBV29-1 and TRBJ1-2; D may be TRBD1 (5 bases). The CDR3 has 14 amino acids. V lost 3 bases, J lost 3 bases, and 14 bases lay in between. In germline, CDR1 is SQVTM, CDR2 ANQGSEA. The CDR3 DNA is TGCAGCGTTGACGGAGGGGTCCAATACTATGGCTACACCTTC. Translated, it gives CSVDGGVQYYGYTF.

V usage is TRBV21-1 and J usage is TRBJ2-3; no check of the table's D call, TRBD1, against the DNA was made. TRBV21-1 is marked as a pseudogene. The length of the CDR3 is 16 residues. Here the CDR3 reads CASSKSSGWGTDTQYF. The CDR3 DNA reads as TGTGCCAGCAGCAAATCTTCAGGTTGGGGCACAGATACGCAGTATTTT.

Concerning this clone: Other DNA sequences from this sample encode an identical CDR3 as well. This rearrangement joins TRBV7-3 to TRBJ2-1; 12 bases align to TRBD2. Germline V lookup: CDR1 SGHTA, CDR2 FQGTGA. The CDR3 sequence is 15 residues long. Trimming removed 5 bases from V and 5 bases from J; junction bases left unmatched: 4. CDR3 sequence: CASSQTSGGNNEQFF. The CDR3 DNA sequence: TGTGCCAGCAGCCAGACTAGCGGGGGCAACAATGAGCAGTTCTTC.

J is TRBJ2-5 and V is TRBV6-4, with D unresolved. Germline V gives CDR1 MRHNA, CDR2 SNTAGT. This CDR3 comprises 13 residues. The V gene lost 8 bases and the J gene lost 2 bases, with 12 bases spanning the gap. This chain's CDR3 is CASSPELQETQYF. The CDR3, as DNA: TGTGCCAGCTCACCGGAACTACAAGAGACCCAGTACTTC.

A few counts support this clone. The V gene is TRBV11-2, the J gene TRBJ1-5; D gene unclear. This CDR3 is 14 amino acids long. Germline CDR1 and CDR2: SGHAT and FQNNGV. The germline V and J ends were trimmed by 5 bases and 4 bases, with 12 bases remaining between them. CDR3 sequence reads: CASSPGSANQPQHF. The DNA for the CDR3 is TGTGCCAGCAGCCCGGGGTCAGCAAATCAGCCCCAGCATTTT.

This chain uses TRBV7-3 with TRBJ2-7; 13 bases are a match to TRBD2. Losses at the gene ends were 4 bases for V and 3 bases for J; bases not matched to a gene: 9. This CDR3 is 17 amino acids long. Germline loops: CDR1 SGHTA, CDR2 FQGTGA. The CDR3 is CASSSPRTSGGHYEQYV. The CDR3 DNA sequence: TGTGCCAGCAGCTCCCCGAGGACTAGCGGGGGACACTACGAGCAGTACGTC.

The gene calls are TRBV4-3 and TRBJ2-1, with 12 nucleotides matching TRBD2. V lost 2 bases and J lost 8; bases outside the gene matches: 7. Germline assignment: CDR1 LGHNA and CDR2 YSLEER. This CDR3 has 16 residues. CDR3 loop: CASSQTPSGGAYEQFF. The DNA for the CDR3 is TGCGCCAGCAGCCAAACACCTAGCGGGGGGGCTTATGAGCAGTTCTTC.

This chain's CDR3 is CASRTTLAIPDTQYF. The CDR3 DNA follows: TGTGCCAGCAGGACGACACTAGCAATCCCAGATACGCAGTATTTT. V gene TRBV6-5 combines with J gene TRBJ2-3, with D tentatively TRBD2 (6 bases). The CDR3 is made up of 15 amino acids. V lost 6 bases and J 4 bases, leaving 17 bases between the germline ends. CDR1 MNHEY and CDR2 SVGAGI come from the germline V gene.

J is TRBJ2-7 and V is TRBV28, with D perhaps matching TRBD2 (7 bases). The CDR3 contains 14 residues. CDR1 and CDR2 (germline): MDHEN, SYDVKM. Trimming shortened V by 7 bases and J by 3 bases, and 16 bases separated the two germline ends. CDR3 coding DNA: TGTGCCAGCACCCTAGGGGGGGGAAGCTACGAGCAGTACTTC. Translating it yields CASTLGGGSYEQYF.

This chain connects TRBV6-5 to TRBJ1-1; 9 bases line up with TRBD1. Losses at the gene ends were 7 bases for V and 10 bases for J; bases not matched to a gene: 13. The CDR3 has 14 residues. CDR1 is MNHEY, CDR2 SVGAGI, per germline. CDR3 in amino acids: CASTAGQGLYGAFF. The CDR3 DNA is TGTGCCAGCACTGCGGGACAGGGATTGTATGGAGCTTTCTTT.

This rearrangement joins TRBV7-9 to TRBJ2-6; no clear D gene. The V gene's germline CDR1 is SEHNR and CDR2 FQNEAQ (reference sequence). Trimming took 5 bases from V and 9 from J, leaving 17 bases between them. The CDR3 length is 15 residues. As DNA, the CDR3 is TGTGCCAGCAGCCCATCCCGGCCGATAGGCAACGTCCTGACTTTC. Encoded protein: CASSPSRPIGNVLTF.

About this clone itself: A junction boundary mismatches the germline segment, possibly from a read error. This rearrangement joins TRBV7-8 to TRBJ1-4; D call uncertain. The germline V gene has CDR1 SGHVS and CDR2 FQNEAQ. This CDR3 has 13 residues. In DNA form, the CDR3 reads TGTGCCAGCAGCGCAATATTTAATGATAAACTGTTTTTT. Translated: CASSAIFNDKLFF. Complete variable domain (other parts from reference TRBV7-8 and TRBJ1-4): GAGVSQSPRYKVAKRGQDVALRCDPISGHVSLFWYQQALGQGPEFLTYFQNEAQLDKSGLPSDRFFAERPEGSVSTLKIQRTQQEDSAVYLCASSAIFNDKLFFGSGTQLSVL.

The genes are TRBV5-6 and TRBJ2-3; TRBD1 agrees at 9 bases. This CDR3 region has 17 residues. J was trimmed by 7 bases and V by 0 bases; bases with no gene match: 12. Germline V gene lookup returns CDR1 SGHDT and CDR2 YYEEEE. The DNA for the CDR3 is TGTGCCAGCAGCTTGGGGACAGGGGATCTAGGCTACAATACGCAGTATTTT. Translating it yields CASSLGTGDLGYNTQYF.

The CDR3 coding sequence is TGTGCCAGCAGCTTAGGGGGGACAGGGGGTGTCTCCTACGAGCAGTACTTC. It encodes CASSLGGTGGVSYEQYF. The V gene is TRBV7-9, the J gene TRBJ2-7; 11 bases line up with TRBD1. The length of the CDR3 is 17 residues. V gave up 1 base and J gave up 0 bases; unmatched junction bases: 5. CDR1 is SEHNR and CDR2 is FQNEAQ in the germline V gene (reference sequence).

V gene TRBV28 combines with J gene TRBJ1-4; tentative D call: TRBD1 (5 bases). The length of the CDR3 is 15 residues. Per germline, CDR1 MDHEN and CDR2 SYDVKM. The ends were cut back, 7 bases at V and 8 bases at J, with 20 bases in the middle. CDR3 nucleotide sequence: TGTGCCAGCACCCTGGGGGGGAAAGGGGAAGAAAAACTGTTTTTT. Translated, it gives CASTLGGKGEEKLFF.

The chain employs TRBV3-1 (or the pseudogene TRBV3-2) and TRBJ1-2; D call uncertain. Trimming took off 1 base at V and 8 bases at J, with 11 bases between the two ends. The CDR3 length is 13 residues. The germline V gene encodes CDR1 LGHDT and CDR2 YNNKEL (reference sequence). CDR3 sequence (DNA): TGTGCCAGCAGCCAAGGTATGGTGAGGGGCTACACCTTC. Amino acid sequence: CASSQGMVRGYTF.

The chain links TRBV5-1 to TRBJ2-1, with 9 bases matching TRBD1. This CDR3 spans 15 amino acids. The germline V gene encodes CDR1 SGHRS and CDR2 YFSETQ. Trimming at V came to 1 base and at J to 6 bases, leaving 5 bases not matched to a gene. CDR3 DNA: TGCGCCAGCAGCTTGTTACAGGGGGCAACCAATGAGCAGTTCTTC. Amino acid sequence: CASSLLQGATNEQFF.

The chain has TRBV13 and TRBJ1-3; D possibly corresponds to TRBD1 (6 bases). This CDR3 is 15 amino acids long. V lost 6 bases, J lost 4 bases, and 16 bases lay in between. CDR1 and CDR2 (germline): PRHDT, FYEKMQ (reference sequence). The CDR3 coding sequence is TGTGCCAGCAGTTTACGGGGGGCGCTGGGAAACACCATATATTTT. This gives the protein CASSLRGALGNTIYF.

The chain recombines TRBV5-4 with TRBJ2-5, with D perhaps matching TRBD2 (6 bases). The CDR3 has 15 amino acids. CDR1 SGHNT and CDR2 YYREEE come from the germline V gene (reference sequence). V gave up 0 bases and J gave up 1 base, with 10 bases separating them. CDR3 amino acids: CASSLGHGSQETQYF. DNA of the CDR3: TGTGCCAGCAGCTTGGGCCACGGGAGCCAAGAGACCCAGTACTTC.

This clone was seen just once. The chain joins TRBV7-8 to TRBJ2-5; 8 bases match TRBD2. This CDR3 comprises 16 residues. V dropped 2 bases and J dropped 5; count of bases not matched to a gene: 10. CDR1 and CDR2 (germline): SGHVS, FQNEAQ. CDR3: CASSLTGGAIWETQYF. The DNA for the CDR3 is TGTGCCAGCAGCTTAACCGGGGGGGCCATTTGGGAGACCCAGTACTTC.

The chain uses TRBV13 and TRBJ1-2; D is possibly TRBD1 (6 bases). The CDR3 is made up of 14 amino acids. The V and J ends lost 4 bases and 4 bases respectively, with 13 bases between them. Germline values: CDR1 PRHDT, CDR2 FYEKMQ (reference sequence). The CDR3 region is CASSSGQPFYGYTF. The DNA for the CDR3 is TGTGCCAGCAGCTCCGGACAGCCCTTCTATGGCTACACCTTC.

This clone was picked up one time. The chain employs TRBV19 and TRBJ1-5; no reliable D call. The CDR3 extends over 14 amino acids. Deletions cut 4 bases from V and 0 bases from J, with 7 bases between. Germline CDR1 LNHDA, CDR2 SQIVND (reference sequence). The CDR3 coding sequence is TGTGCCAGTAGTAGGGGAATTAGCAATCAGCCCCAGCATTTT. It encodes CASSRGISNQPQHF.

This chain joins TRBV19 and TRBJ2-7, with D possibly matching TRBD2 (6 bases). This CDR3 is built from 13 residues. Trimming took 3 bases from V and 6 from J, leaving 12 bases between them. From germline, CDR1 is LNHDA and CDR2 SQIVND (reference sequence). As DNA, the CDR3 is TGTGCCAGTAGTATGGGGACTCCTGCCGAGCAGTACTTC. This translates into CASSMGTPAEQYF.

The genes are TRBV6-5 and TRBJ1-1, with 10 bases matching TRBD1. CDR3 size: 15 residues. Looked up from germline, CDR1 is MNHEY and CDR2 is SVGAGI. Trimming removed 7 bases from V and 7 bases from J; junction bases left unmatched: 12. This CDR3 reads CASTQSGQGPYEAFF. In nucleotides, the CDR3 is TGTGCCAGCACCCAGTCGGGACAGGGGCCTTATGAAGCTTTCTTT.